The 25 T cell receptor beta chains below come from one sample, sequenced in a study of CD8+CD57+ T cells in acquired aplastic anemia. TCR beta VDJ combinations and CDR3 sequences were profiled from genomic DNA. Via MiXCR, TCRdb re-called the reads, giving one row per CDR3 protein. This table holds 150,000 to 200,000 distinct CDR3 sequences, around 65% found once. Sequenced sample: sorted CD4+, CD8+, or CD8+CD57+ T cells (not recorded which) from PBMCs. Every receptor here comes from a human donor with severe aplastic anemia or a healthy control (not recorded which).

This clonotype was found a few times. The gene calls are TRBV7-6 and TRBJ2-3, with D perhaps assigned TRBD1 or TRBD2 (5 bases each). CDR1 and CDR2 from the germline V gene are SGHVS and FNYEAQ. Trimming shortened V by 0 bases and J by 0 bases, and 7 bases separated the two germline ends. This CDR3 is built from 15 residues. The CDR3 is CASSLAGTSTDTQYF. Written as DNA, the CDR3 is TGTGCCAGCAGCTTAGCAGGGACGAGCACAGATACGCAGTATTTT.

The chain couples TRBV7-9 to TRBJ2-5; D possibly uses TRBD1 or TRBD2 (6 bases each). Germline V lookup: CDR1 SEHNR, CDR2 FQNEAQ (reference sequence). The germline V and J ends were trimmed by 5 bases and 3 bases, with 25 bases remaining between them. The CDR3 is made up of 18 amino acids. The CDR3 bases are TGTGCCAGCAGCCTCCGGGACAATCACCGCCGGGGGAAAGAGACCCAGTACTTC. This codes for CASSLRDNHRRGKETQYF.

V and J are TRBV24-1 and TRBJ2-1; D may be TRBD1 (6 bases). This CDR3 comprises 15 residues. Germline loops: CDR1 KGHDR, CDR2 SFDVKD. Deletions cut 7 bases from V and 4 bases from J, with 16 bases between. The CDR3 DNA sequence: TGTGCCACCAGCCAGGGGAGCGAGGTATACAATGAGCAGTTCTTC. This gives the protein CATSQGSEVYNEQFF.

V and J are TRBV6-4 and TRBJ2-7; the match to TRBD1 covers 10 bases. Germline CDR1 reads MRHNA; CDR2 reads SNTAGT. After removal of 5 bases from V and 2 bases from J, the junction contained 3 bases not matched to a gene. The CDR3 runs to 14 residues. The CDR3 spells CASSYGTGAYEQYF. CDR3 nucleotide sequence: TGTGCCAGCAGTTACGGGACAGGGGCCTACGAGCAGTACTTC.

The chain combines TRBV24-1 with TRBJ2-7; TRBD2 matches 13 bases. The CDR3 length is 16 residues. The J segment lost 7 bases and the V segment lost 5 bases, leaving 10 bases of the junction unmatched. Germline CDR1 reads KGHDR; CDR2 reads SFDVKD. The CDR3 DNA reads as TGTGCCACCAGTGGGACTAGCGGGAGTTTTGGCAATGAGCAGTACTTC. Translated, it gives CATSGTSGSFGNEQYF.

CDR3 region: CANSKAVYTGELFF. CDR3 in DNA: TGTGCCAATTCCAAGGCGGTCTACACCGGGGAGCTGTTTTTT. This chain links TRBV12-3 or TRBV12-4 with TRBJ2-2; the D is unclear. The ends were cut back, 10 bases at V and 3 bases at J, with 15 bases in the middle. This CDR3 has 14 residues.

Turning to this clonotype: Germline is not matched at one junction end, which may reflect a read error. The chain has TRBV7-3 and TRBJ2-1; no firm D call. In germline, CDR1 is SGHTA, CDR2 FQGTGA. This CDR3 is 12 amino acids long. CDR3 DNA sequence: TGCGCCAGCAGCTTGGAGAGGAATGAGCAGTTCTTC. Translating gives CASSLERNEQFF.

The CDR3 region has the DNA TGTGCCATCAGGAGCCAGTACGAGCAGTACTTC. Its protein product is CAIRSQYEQYF. The chain combines TRBV10-3 with TRBJ2-7; the D is unclear. CDR3 length: 11 residues. CDR1 and CDR2 (germline): ENHRY, SYGVKD. V shed 6 bases and J shed 4 bases, with 7 bases lying between them.

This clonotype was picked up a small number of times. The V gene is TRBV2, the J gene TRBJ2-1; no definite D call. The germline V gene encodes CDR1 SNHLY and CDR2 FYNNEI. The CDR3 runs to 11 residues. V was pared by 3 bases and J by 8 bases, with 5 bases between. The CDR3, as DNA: TGTGCCAGCAGTGAGCTCTATGAGCAGTTCTTC. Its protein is CASSELYEQFF.

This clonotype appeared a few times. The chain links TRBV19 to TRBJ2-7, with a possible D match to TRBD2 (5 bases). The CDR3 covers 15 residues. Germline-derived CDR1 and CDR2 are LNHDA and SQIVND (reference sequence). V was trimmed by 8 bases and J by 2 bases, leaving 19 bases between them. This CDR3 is CASSTPGSQTYEQYF. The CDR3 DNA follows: TGTGCCAGTTCCACCCCGGGATCCCAAACCTACGAGCAGTACTTC.

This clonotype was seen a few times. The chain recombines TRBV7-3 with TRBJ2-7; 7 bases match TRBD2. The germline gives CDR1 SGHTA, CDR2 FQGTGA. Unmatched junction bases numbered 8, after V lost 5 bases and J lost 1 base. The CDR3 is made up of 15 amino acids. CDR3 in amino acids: CASSRSGAASYEQYF. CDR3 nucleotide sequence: TGTGCCAGCAGCCGCAGCGGGGCAGCGTCCTACGAGCAGTACTTC.

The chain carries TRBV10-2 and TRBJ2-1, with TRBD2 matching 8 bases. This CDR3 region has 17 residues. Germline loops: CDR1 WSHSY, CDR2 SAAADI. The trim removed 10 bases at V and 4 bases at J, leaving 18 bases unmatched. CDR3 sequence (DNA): TGCGCCACCCGATCACGTTGGGAGCGGGAGAGGTACAATGAGCAGTTCTTC. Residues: CATRSRWERERYNEQFF.

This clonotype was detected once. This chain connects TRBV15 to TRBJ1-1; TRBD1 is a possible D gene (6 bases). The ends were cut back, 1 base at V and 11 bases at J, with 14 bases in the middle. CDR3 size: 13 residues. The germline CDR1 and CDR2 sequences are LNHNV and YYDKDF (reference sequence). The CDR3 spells CATSRGGGSWAFF. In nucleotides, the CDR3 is TGTGCCACCAGCAGAGGCGGGGGCTCTTGGGCTTTCTTT.

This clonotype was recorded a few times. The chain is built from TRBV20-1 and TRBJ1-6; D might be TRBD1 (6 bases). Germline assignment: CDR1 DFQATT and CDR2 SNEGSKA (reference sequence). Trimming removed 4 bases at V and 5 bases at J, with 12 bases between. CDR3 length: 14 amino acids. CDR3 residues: CSANLAGDNSPLHF. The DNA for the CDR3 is TGCAGTGCTAATCTTGCAGGGGATAATTCACCCCTCCACTTT.

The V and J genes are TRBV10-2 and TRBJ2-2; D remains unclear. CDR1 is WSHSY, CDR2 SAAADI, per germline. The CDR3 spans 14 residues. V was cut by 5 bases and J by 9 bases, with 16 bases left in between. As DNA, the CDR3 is TGCGCCAGCAGTCATCCCTTACGTCCGTGGGAGCTGTTTTTT. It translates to CASSHPLRPWELFF.

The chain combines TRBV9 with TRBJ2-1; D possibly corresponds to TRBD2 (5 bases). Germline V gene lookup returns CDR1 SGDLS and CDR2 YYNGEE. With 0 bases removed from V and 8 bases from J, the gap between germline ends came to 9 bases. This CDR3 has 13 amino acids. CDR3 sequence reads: CASSVGKEDEQFF. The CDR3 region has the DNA TGTGCCAGCAGCGTAGGTAAGGAGGATGAGCAGTTCTTC.

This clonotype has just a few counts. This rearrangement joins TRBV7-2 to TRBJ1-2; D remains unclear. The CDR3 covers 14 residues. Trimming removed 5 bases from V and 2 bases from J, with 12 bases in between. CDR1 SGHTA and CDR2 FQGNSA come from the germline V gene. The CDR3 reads CASSTLTRNYGYTF. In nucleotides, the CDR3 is TGTGCCAGCAGCACCCTCACACGGAACTATGGCTACACCTTC.

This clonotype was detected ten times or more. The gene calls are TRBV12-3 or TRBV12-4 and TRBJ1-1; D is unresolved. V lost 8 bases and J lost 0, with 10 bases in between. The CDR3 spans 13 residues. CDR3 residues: CASDGPMNTEAFF. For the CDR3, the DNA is TGTGCCAGCGACGGCCCCATGAACACTGAAGCTTTCTTT.

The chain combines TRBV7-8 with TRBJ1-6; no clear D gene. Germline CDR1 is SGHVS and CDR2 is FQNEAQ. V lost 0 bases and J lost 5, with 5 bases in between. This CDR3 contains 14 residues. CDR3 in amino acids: CASSLAPNNSPLHF. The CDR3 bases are TGTGCCAGCAGCTTAGCGCCGAATAATTCACCCCTCCACTTT.

The CDR3 spells CATSSTGTGGYEQYF. In DNA form, the CDR3 reads TGTGCCACCAGCAGCACCGGGACAGGGGGATACGAGCAGTACTTC. The chain employs TRBV15 and TRBJ2-7, with 11 nucleotides matching TRBD1. With 3 bases clipped from V and 4 bases from J, the junction kept 5 bases outside the gene matches. The length of the CDR3 is 15 residues. Germline-derived CDR1 and CDR2 are LNHNV and YYDKDF (reference sequence).

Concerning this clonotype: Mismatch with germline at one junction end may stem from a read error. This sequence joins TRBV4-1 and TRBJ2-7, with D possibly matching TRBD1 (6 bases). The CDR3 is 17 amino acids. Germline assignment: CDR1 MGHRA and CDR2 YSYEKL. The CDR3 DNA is TGTGCCAGCAGCCAAGATGGGCGGACAGCGTTCTCCTACGAGCAGTACTTC. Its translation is CASSQDGRTAFSYEQYF.

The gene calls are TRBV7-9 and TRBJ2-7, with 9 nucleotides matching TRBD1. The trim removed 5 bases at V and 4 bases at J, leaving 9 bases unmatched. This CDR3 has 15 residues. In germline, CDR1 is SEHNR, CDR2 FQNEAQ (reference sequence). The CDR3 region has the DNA TGTGCCAGCAGCCGCCGGACAGGGGTTTGGTACGAGCAGTACTTC. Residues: CASSRRTGVWYEQYF. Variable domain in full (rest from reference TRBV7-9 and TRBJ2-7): DTGVSQNPRHKITKRGQNVTFRCDPISEHNRLYWYRQTLGQGPEFLTYFQNEAQLEKSRLLSDRFSAERPKGSFSTLEIQRTEQGDSAMYLCASSRRTGVWYEQYFGPGTRLTVT.

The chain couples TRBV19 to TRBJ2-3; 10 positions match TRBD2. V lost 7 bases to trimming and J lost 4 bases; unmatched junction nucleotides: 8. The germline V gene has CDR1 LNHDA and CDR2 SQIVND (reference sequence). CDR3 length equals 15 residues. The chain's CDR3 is CASTLAGGPADTQYF. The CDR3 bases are TGTGCCAGTACCTTAGCGGGGGGCCCCGCAGATACGCAGTATTTT.

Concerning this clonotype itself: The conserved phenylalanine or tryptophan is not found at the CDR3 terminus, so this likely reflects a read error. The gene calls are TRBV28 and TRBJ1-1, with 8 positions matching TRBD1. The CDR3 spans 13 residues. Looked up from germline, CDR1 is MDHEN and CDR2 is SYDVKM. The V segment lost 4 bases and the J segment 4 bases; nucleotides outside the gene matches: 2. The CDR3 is CASSYRGITEAFC. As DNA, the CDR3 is TGTGCCAGCAGTTACAGGGGGATCACTGAAGCTTTCTGT.

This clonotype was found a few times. The CDR3 nucleotides read TGTGCCAGTAGTACCGGAAGCGAGCAGTACTTC. Its translation is CASSTGSEQYF. V usage is TRBV19 and J usage is TRBJ2-7; D is unresolved. The germline V gene encodes CDR1 LNHDA and CDR2 SQIVND (reference sequence). This CDR3 is 11 amino acids long. Trimming removed 4 bases from V and 6 bases from J, with 7 bases in between. The variable domain in full, completed from reference TRBV19 and TRBJ2-7, reads DGGITQSPKYLFRKEGQNVTLSCEQNLNHDAMYWYRQDPGQGLRLIYYSQIVNDFQKGDIAEGYSVSREKKESFPLTVTSAQKNPTAFYLCASSTGSEQYFGPGTRLTVT.